The following is a T cell receptor beta chain sequence with its context. This entry is derived from a study of shared clonotypes between healthy human individuals. Profiling relied on immunoSEQ multiplex PCR, and the TCRdb table lists in-frame clones only, not all of them. The sample has some 2,500,000 clones, 92% seen once. Germline V gives CDR1 SEHNR, CDR2 FQNEAQ (reference sequence). Trimming removed 4 bases from V and 0 bases from J, with 10 bases in between. This CDR3 contains 15 residues. The rearrangement links TRBV7-9 to TRBJ1-3; a possible D gene is TRBD1 (5 bases). This clonotype was sampled from a young man in good health. Some clones in this sample may be carry-over from other donors' samples. The sample was naive CD4+ T cells from PBMCs. Subset denoted: CD45RA+ positively selected. CDR3: CASSSAGTSGNTIYF. CDR3 bases: TGTGCCAGCAGCTCCGCGGGGACCTCTGGAAACACCATATATTTT.